This T cell receptor (beta chain) comes out of a study of sequential checkpoint blockade in melanoma. Whole-study context: Both treatment sequences were followed by maintenance nivolumab.

The sample's treatment: randomized to nivolumab then ipilimumab (arm A) or the reverse (arm B). From thawed PBMCs, live CD3+CD8+ cells negative for CD19 and CD56 were sorted. Clones were read by immunoSEQ multiplex PCR, and TCRdb kept only the in-frame ones, dropping some. The data hold under 45,000 clones, with about 83% observed a single time. CDR3 length: 14 amino acids. Looked up from germline, CDR1 is MGHRA and CDR2 is YSYEKL. V shed 4 bases and J 3 bases; nucleotides not matched to a gene: 5. The source was CD8+ T cells sorted from blood (inferred from file names), collected from a patient given nivolumab and ipilimumab in sequence. The sequence came from a human donor with melanoma. V gene TRBV4-1 combines with J gene TRBJ1-2; 7 bases align to TRBD1. CDR3 DNA: TGCGCCAGCAGCCTTCGCCAGGGGGACTATGGCTACACCTTC. Its protein is CASSLRQGDYGYTF.